This entry describes one T cell receptor beta chain. The entry originates in a study of control samples from healthy donors and cancer patients. Using immunoSEQ multiplex PCR, the repertoire was profiled, and TCRdb retains in-frame clones only, with some absent. Among some 120,000 clones listed, 70% to 90% were seen once. This TCR came from a man between 50 and 59 years old in good health. The specimen sequenced was blood.

The CDR3 sequence is CASSQDWTSGYNEQFF. For the CDR3, the DNA is TGCGCCAGCAGCCAAGACTGGACTAGCGGCTACAATGAGCAGTTCTTC. The chain has TRBV4-1 and TRBJ2-1, with TRBD2 matching over 10 bases. This CDR3 is 16 amino acids long. V was pared by 0 bases and J by 3 bases, with 2 bases of the junction left unmatched. The germline V gene has CDR1 MGHRA and CDR2 YSYEKL.